This entry describes one T cell receptor beta chain. This sample was taken from a study of blood T cell repertoires in COVID-19. Study context: T cells, B-cell-depleted T cells, or PBMCs provided the cDNA or gDNA that served as material.

Sequenced by immunoSEQ multiplex PCR; TCRdb stores in-frame clones only, minus some. This sample has 250,000 to 300,000 clones, with nearly 90% found just once. The CDR3 loop spans 15 amino acids. In germline, CDR1 is MNHNS, CDR2 SASEGT. Trimming shortened V by 0 bases and J by 6 bases, and 11 bases separated the two germline ends. Living in 24 US areas, the participants were between about 18 and 90 years of age. Cohort 3 donors were reported recovered after two negative PCRs, clearance, or symptom resolution. This TCR was recovered from a woman aged 60 to 75 who had recovered from COVID-19. Sequenced input: PBMCs or T cells enriched from blood (not recorded which). This rearrangement joins TRBV6-1 to TRBJ1-4, with TRBD1 as a possible D gene (5 bases). In DNA form, the CDR3 reads TGTGCCAGCAGTGAAGCTGGCGGGGCCCATGAAAAACTGTTTTTT. Translation gives CASSEAGGAHEKLFF.